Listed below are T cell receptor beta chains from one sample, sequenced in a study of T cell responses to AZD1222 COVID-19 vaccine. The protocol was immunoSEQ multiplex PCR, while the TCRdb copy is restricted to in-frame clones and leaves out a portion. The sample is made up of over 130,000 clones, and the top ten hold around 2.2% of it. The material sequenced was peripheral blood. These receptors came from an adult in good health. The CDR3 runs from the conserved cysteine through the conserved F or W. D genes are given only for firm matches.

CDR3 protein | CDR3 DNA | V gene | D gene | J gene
CASSLPRTGYNTEAFF | TGTGCCAGCAGCTTACCCCGGACAGGGTACAACACTGAAGCTTTCTTT | TRBV7-9 | TRBD1 | TRBJ1-1
CASSPGGGYGYTF | TGTGCCAGCAGCCCCGGGGGGGGCTATGGCTACACCTTC | TRBV7-9 | - | TRBJ1-2
CASSTTRGATEAFF | TGTGCCAGCAGCACAACCCGGGGGGCCACTGAAGCTTTCTTT | TRBV7-8 | - | TRBJ1-1
CASASWGSYEQYF | TGTGCCAGCGCGAGCTGGGGGAGCTACGAGCAGTACTTC | TRBV7-2 | - | TRBJ2-7
CASSYGGTGVDRELFF | TGTGCCAGCAGTTACGGGGGGACAGGGGTCGACCGGGAGCTGTTTTTT | TRBV6-6 | TRBD1 | TRBJ2-2
CASSTQGGVSEAFF | TGTGCCAGCAGCACCCAGGGTGGGGTTTCTGAAGCTTTCTTT | TRBV7-3 | - | TRBJ1-1
CASSYGQGANEQFF | TGTGCCAGCAGCTACGGACAGGGGGCTAATGAGCAGTTCTTC | TRBV7-8 | TRBD1 | TRBJ2-1
CARYTGTDNEKLFF | TGCGCCAGGTACACCGGGACAGACAATGAAAAACTGTTTTTT | TRBV5-1 | TRBD1 | TRBJ1-4
CASSYSGTNHGETQYF | TGTGCCAGCAGTTACTCGGGGACAAATCACGGGGAGACCCAGTACTTC | TRBV6-5 | - | TRBJ2-5
CASSPTRGTYNEQFF | TGTGCCAGCAGTCCGACTAGGGGGACCTACAATGAGCAGTTCTTC | TRBV11-2 | - | TRBJ2-1
CASSHPPRGLAKNIQYF | TGCGCCAGCAGCCACCCCCCAAGAGGGTTAGCCAAAAACATTCAGTACTTC | TRBV4-1 | - | TRBJ2-4
CASSPDRVSYEQYF | TGTGCCAGCTCACCAGACCGCGTCTCCTACGAGCAGTACTTC | TRBV18 | - | TRBJ2-7
CASSSQGGTEAFF | TGTGCCAGCAGCTCGCAGGGTGGGACTGAAGCTTTCTTT | TRBV7-3 | - | TRBJ1-1
CASSREGNRNSPLHF | TGCGCCAGCAGCCGGGAGGGCAACCGGAATTCACCCCTCCACTTT | TRBV5-1 | - | TRBJ1-6
CASSVDYSSYEQYF | TGTGCCAGCAGCGTAGACTACAGCTCCTACGAGCAGTACTTC | TRBV9 | - | TRBJ2-7
CAISATGNSFSYEQYF | TGTGCCATCAGCGCGACAGGGAACAGTTTCTCCTACGAGCAGTACTTC | TRBV10-3 | TRBD1 | TRBJ2-7
CASSGSGTGPDEQYF | TGTGCCAGTAGTGGATCCGGGACAGGGCCAGACGAGCAGTACTTC | TRBV19 | TRBD1 | TRBJ2-7
CASSVQSGGWNTGELFF | TGTGCCAGTAGTGTCCAAAGCGGGGGCTGGAACACCGGGGAGCTGTTTTTT | TRBV19 | TRBD2 | TRBJ2-2
CASSLEGTMSTDTQYF | TGCGCCAGCAGCTTGGAGGGGACTATGAGTACGGATACGCAGTATTTT | TRBV5-1 | TRBD2 | TRBJ2-3
CASSLGPQEGTEAFF | TGTGCCAGCAGCTTGGGACCGCAGGAGGGCACTGAAGCTTTCTTT | TRBV5-6 | - | TRBJ1-1
CASSLLGLGQDPNYGYTF | TGTGCCAGCAGTTTATTAGGGTTGGGACAGGACCCTAACTATGGCTACACCTTC | TRBV27 | TRBD1 | TRBJ1-2
CASSDERRKPQHF | TGTGCCAGCAGTGACGAACGCCGTAAGCCCCAGCATTTT | TRBV2 | - | TRBJ1-5
CASSLLSEPF | TGCGCCAGCAGCTTGCTCAGTGAACCATTC | TRBV5-1 | - | TRBJ2-4
CASQYAGLLTDTQYF | TGTGCCAGCCAATATGCGGGACTTCTCACAGATACGCAGTATTTT | TRBV7-9 | - | TRBJ2-3
CASSQMGSGSFSGNTIYF | TGCGCCAGCAGCCAGATGGGTTCAGGATCCTTCTCTGGAAACACCATATATTTT | TRBV5-1 | - | TRBJ1-3
CASSLGGGTYGYTF | TGTGCCAGCAGCTTAGGTGGAGGGACATATGGCTACACCTTC | TRBV11-3 | - | TRBJ1-2
CSVAKSDSFLNTEAFF | TGCAGCGTTGCGAAGTCGGACAGTTTTTTGAACACTGAAGCTTTCTTT | TRBV29-1 | - | TRBJ1-1
CSALRGEGGYTF | TGCAGCGCCCTCCGCGGGGAAGGGGGCTACACCTTC | TRBV29-1 | - | TRBJ1-2
CASSLSLGNTIYF | TGTGCCAGCAGTTTATCCTTGGGAAACACCATATATTTT | TRBV27 | - | TRBJ1-3
CASSFGTGNYGYTF | TGTGCCAGCAGTTTTGGGACAGGGAACTATGGCTACACCTTC | TRBV28 | TRBD1 | TRBJ1-2
CASLPLGTAGSLRDEQFF | TGTGCCAGCCTCCCCTTAGGGACGGCGGGGAGCTTAAGGGATGAGCAGTTCTTC | TRBV27 | - | TRBJ2-1
CATSGRGQNSGANVLTF | TGTGCCACCAGCGGCCGTGGACAAAACTCTGGGGCCAACGTCCTGACTTTC | TRBV15 | - | TRBJ2-6
CASSVEGDRNEKLFF | TGCGCCAGCAGCGTGGAGGGTGACCGAAATGAAAAACTGTTTTTT | TRBV5-1 | - | TRBJ1-4
CASSSRADTEAFF | TGTGCCAGCAGTAGCCGAGCCGACACTGAAGCTTTCTTT | TRBV11-2 | - | TRBJ1-1
CASRAGQGLSYEQYF | TGTGCCAGCAGAGCTGGACAGGGGCTCTCCTACGAGCAGTACTTC | TRBV6-5 | TRBD1 | TRBJ2-7
CASTLGQPAPGNTIYF | TGTGCCAGCACGTTAGGGCAGCCCGCACCTGGAAACACCATATATTTT | TRBV2 | - | TRBJ1-3
CASSGSVKLYGYTF | TGTGCCAGCAGTGGATCAGTAAAACTCTATGGCTACACCTTC | TRBV2 | - | TRBJ1-2
CASSVAGSTEAFF | TGTGCCAGCAGCGTAGCAGGGTCCACTGAAGCTTTCTTT | TRBV9 | - | TRBJ1-1
CASSISSNYQETQYF | TGTGCCAGTAGTATCTCTAGCAACTACCAAGAGACCCAGTACTTC | TRBV19 | - | TRBJ2-5
CASSLDARGPYGYTF | TGTGCCAGCAGCTTAGACGCCAGGGGTCCATATGGCTACACCTTC | TRBV7-9 | - | TRBJ1-2
CASSTGPSGTEAFF | TGTGCCAGCAGCACTGGGCCGAGCGGCACTGAAGCTTTCTTT | TRBV9 | - | TRBJ1-1
CASSLVVTDTQYF | TGTGCCAGCAGCTTAGTAGTGACAGATACGCAGTATTTT | TRBV11-3 | - | TRBJ2-3
CATSRDLKENTEAFF | TGTGCCACCAGCAGAGATCTAAAGGAGAACACTGAAGCTTTCTTT | TRBV15 | - | TRBJ1-1
CASSLGLDTQYF | TGTGCCAGCAGCTTGGGTTTAGATACGCAGTATTTT | TRBV5-6 | - | TRBJ2-3
CASSESQGSMNTEAFF | TGCGCCAGCAGCGAATCACAGGGTTCCATGAACACTGAAGCTTTCTTT | TRBV5-1 | - | TRBJ1-1
CATPREGDYEQYF | TGTGCCACTCCGAGGGAGGGGGACTACGAGCAGTACTTC | TRBV27 | - | TRBJ2-7
CATTRGLGNTIYF | TGTGCTACGACTAGGGGGCTTGGAAACACCATATATTTT | TRBV19 | TRBD1 | TRBJ1-3
CASSGPTGGNTIYF | TGCGCCAGCAGCGGACCGACGGGAGGAAACACCATATATTTT | TRBV5-1 | - | TRBJ1-3
CASRSMEDGYTF | TGTGCCAGTAGGTCAATGGAAGATGGCTACACCTTC | TRBV19 | - | TRBJ1-2
CASSTRTRYGYTF | TGTGCCAGTAGTACCCGGACGAGATATGGCTACACCTTC | TRBV19 | - | TRBJ1-2
CASSIQGSGTEAFF | TGTGCCAGTAGTATTCAGGGGTCGGGCACTGAAGCTTTCTTT | TRBV19 | - | TRBJ1-1
CASSFWGSQPQHF | TGTGCCAGCAGCTTTTGGGGTAGTCAGCCCCAGCATTTT | TRBV5-6 | - | TRBJ1-5
CASSQGTTNEKLFF | TGTGCCAGCAGTCAGGGGACAACTAATGAAAAACTGTTTTTT | TRBV2 | - | TRBJ1-4